This passage covers 17 T cell receptor beta chains from one sample sequenced in a study of cytomegalovirus exposure and HLA in healthy donors. The PCR made use of 60 Vbeta and 13 Jbeta primers. Assay: immunoSEQ multiplex PCR; the TCRdb copy retains only in-frame clones and omits some. The repertoire holds fewer than 180,000 clones, with 79% as singletons. Material: PBMCs. The receptors stem from a human donor in good health.

Only a few counts were recorded for this clone. The chain has TRBV29-1 and TRBJ1-3; possible D gene TRBD1, 5 bases. The CDR3 consists of 14 residues. The V gene's germline CDR1 is SQVTM and CDR2 ANQGSEA. The V end lost 5 bases, the J end lost 0 bases, and 11 bases lay between the germline ends. The CDR3 DNA sequence: TGCAGCGTTCTGGGTACAGGCTCTGGAAACACCATATATTTT. Protein sequence: CSVLGTGSGNTIYF.

The rearrangement links TRBV4-1 to TRBJ2-1; 12 bases agree with TRBD2. Germline CDR1 and CDR2: MGHRA and YSYEKL. This CDR3 is built from 15 residues. After removal of 3 bases from V and 7 bases from J, the junction contained 4 bases not matched to a gene. As DNA, the CDR3 is TGCGCCAGCAGCCAGACTAGCGGGGGACAAAATGAGCAGTTCTTC. Protein: CASSQTSGGQNEQFF.

This chain uses TRBV14 with TRBJ1-2; the D gene is possibly TRBD1 (5 bases). V lost 0 bases and J lost 5, with 7 bases in between. Germline-derived CDR1 and CDR2 are SGHDN and FVKESK. The CDR3 length is 13 residues. The CDR3 loop is CASSQDGGYGYTF. The CDR3 region has the DNA TGTGCCAGCAGCCAAGATGGGGGGTATGGCTACACCTTC. Supplemented by reference TRBV14 and TRBJ1-2, the full variable domain reads EAGVTQFPSHSVIEKGQTVTLRCDPISGHDNLYWYRRVMGKEIKFLLHFVKESKQDESGMPNNRFLAERTGGTYSTLKVQPAELEDSGVYFCASSQDGGYGYTFGSGTRLTVV.

This chain links TRBV9 with TRBJ2-2; 11 positions agree with TRBD1. The CDR3 loop spans 15 amino acids. Looked up from germline, CDR1 is SGDLS and CDR2 is YYNGEE. V lost 5 bases and J lost 7; bases outside the gene matches: 7. DNA for the CDR3: TGTGCCAGCAGTGCCGGGACAGGGGGGATCGGGGAGCTGTTTTTT. Translating gives CASSAGTGGIGELFF.

The V call is TRBV28, the J call TRBJ1-4; no clear D gene. CDR3 length equals 14 residues. Trimming took 4 bases from V and 5 from J, leaving 11 bases between them. In germline, CDR1 is MDHEN, CDR2 SYDVKM. This CDR3 is CASSWGTGNEKLFF. In DNA form, the CDR3 reads TGTGCCAGCAGTTGGGGAACGGGGAATGAAAAACTGTTTTTT.

The chain is built from TRBV29-1 and TRBJ1-1; a weak D match, TRBD1 (5 bases). The V gene's germline CDR1 is SQVTM and CDR2 ANQGSEA. The CDR3 covers 13 residues. Between the trimmed V and J ends, which lost 3 bases and 1 base, there was a span of 9 bases. The CDR3 spells CSVEDTSNTEAFF. The CDR3, as DNA: TGCAGCGTTGAGGACACTTCGAACACTGAAGCTTTCTTT.

DNA of the CDR3: TGTGCCAGCAGTTTATCCGTTCTCACTTCAGGGGTAGATACGCAGTATTTT. Its protein is CASSLSVLTSGVDTQYF. The chain joins TRBV27 to TRBJ2-3; perhaps TRBD1 as D (6 bases). Trimming took off 0 bases at V and 5 bases at J, with 18 bases between the two ends. From germline, CDR1 is MNHEY and CDR2 SMNVEV (reference sequence). This CDR3 spans 17 amino acids.

With respect to this clone: This same CDR3 is encoded by further DNA sequences in the sample. This rearrangement joins TRBV5-1 to TRBJ2-7; 8 bases agree with TRBD2. The CDR3 has 14 amino acids. The germline V gene encodes CDR1 SGHRS and CDR2 YFSETQ. With 0 bases clipped from V and 7 bases from J, the junction kept 6 bases outside the gene matches. Here the CDR3 DNA reads TGCGCCAGCAGCTTGGAGCGGGGGTTAGAAGAGCAGTACTTC. It codes for CASSLERGLEEQYF. Drawing the rest from reference TRBV5-1 and TRBJ2-7, the complete variable domain is KAGVTQTPRYLIKTRGQQVTLSCSPISGHRSVSWYQQTPGQGLQFLFEYFSETQRNKGNFPGRFSGRQFSNSRSEMNVSTLELGDSALYLCASSLERGLEEQYFGPGTRLTVT.

V is TRBV28 and J is TRBJ2-3, with 7 bases identical to TRBD2. Trimming at V came to 4 bases and at J to 6 bases, leaving 16 bases not matched to a gene. From germline, CDR1 is MDHEN and CDR2 SYDVKM. The CDR3 extends over 17 amino acids. The chain's CDR3 is CASSSPASGAFRDTQYF. Written as DNA, the CDR3 is TGTGCCAGCAGTTCCCCAGCTAGCGGCGCCTTTCGGGATACGCAGTATTTT.

This chain joins TRBV11-2 and TRBJ2-1, with 11 bases identical to TRBD1. The ends lost 1 base at V and 7 bases at J; junction bases unmatched: 3. Germline CDR1 SGHAT, CDR2 FQNNGV. This CDR3 is built from 15 residues. The CDR3 loop reads CASSLVRDRGNEQFF. Here the CDR3 DNA reads TGTGCCAGCAGCTTAGTCCGGGACAGGGGGAATGAGCAGTTCTTC.

The CDR3 DNA reads as TGTGCCAGCAGCTGGACCGGGACAGGGCGAACAGATACGCAGTATTTT. Amino acid sequence: CASSWTGTGRTDTQYF. The chain recombines TRBV7-9 with TRBJ2-3; 9 nucleotides align to TRBD1. The CDR3 contains 16 residues. The junction had 8 bases not matched to a gene; V was cut back by 4 bases and J by 3 bases. Germline assignment: CDR1 SEHNR and CDR2 FQNEAQ (reference sequence).

The chain has TRBV11-2 and TRBJ2-5; no clear D gene. This CDR3 is 15 amino acids long. Trimming cost V 0 bases and J 4 bases, with 12 bases left between them. CDR1 is SGHAT and CDR2 is FQNNGV in the germline V gene. The CDR3 region is CASSLDDPGLETQYF. In nucleotides, the CDR3 is TGTGCCAGCAGCTTAGATGACCCGGGTCTAGAGACCCAGTACTTC.

The chain recombines TRBV30 with TRBJ2-1; 9 nucleotides align to TRBD2. Germline trimming cut 0 bases from V and 4 bases from J; bases unmatched to any gene: 13. CDR3 length equals 18 residues. The V gene's germline CDR1 is GTSNPN and CDR2 SVGIG (reference sequence). The CDR3 is CAWSVRVWRGGYYNEQFF. CDR3 bases: TGTGCCTGGAGTGTAAGAGTTTGGCGGGGGGGGTATTACAATGAGCAGTTCTTC.

The chain has TRBV6-5 and TRBJ2-1, with 9 bases matching TRBD2. In germline, CDR1 is MNHEY, CDR2 SVGAGI. This CDR3 comprises 16 residues. The ends lost 2 bases at V and 8 bases at J; junction bases unmatched: 10. CDR3 DNA sequence: TGTGCCAGCAGTTACCGGCTAGCGGGGCAAAAGGATGAGCAGTTCTTC. This codes for CASSYRLAGQKDEQFF.

This clone was seen a handful of times. The chain recombines TRBV14 with TRBJ1-1; 8 positions match TRBD1. Germline V gene lookup returns CDR1 SGHDN and CDR2 FVKESK. V dropped 3 bases and J dropped 0; count of bases not matched to a gene: 15. There are 19 residues in the CDR3. CDR3 in amino acids: CASSQRKTGDYRLNTEAFF. CDR3 in DNA: TGTGCCAGCAGCCAGCGAAAGACAGGGGATTATCGGTTGAACACTGAAGCTTTCTTT.

The chain couples TRBV4-2 to TRBJ1-1, with a weak D call TRBD1 (6 bases). Germline lookup yields CDR1 LGHNA and CDR2 YNFKEQ. The CDR3 extends over 15 amino acids. V was clipped by 3 bases and J by 4 bases, with 15 bases between them. The CDR3 DNA reads as TGTGCCAGCAGCCAGGAACAGGGTCCTTTCACTGAAGCTTTCTTT. This codes for CASSQEQGPFTEAFF.

There are a few counts of this clone. The chain links TRBV6-1 to TRBJ1-6, with 10 bases aligning to TRBD1. J gave up 8 bases and V 1 base, and 5 bases lay outside the gene matches. Germline CDR1 and CDR2: MNHNS and SASEGT. CDR3 length equals 16 residues. CDR3 DNA sequence: TGTGCCAGCAGTGAAGTGGGACAGGGGTATTATTCACCCCTCCACTTT. Amino acids: CASSEVGQGYYSPLHF.